What follows are 18 T cell receptor beta chains derived from one specimen sequenced in a study of blood T cells in healthy people across ages. Then a second PCR, running about 6 to 11 cycles, was carried out with a sample-barcoded 5' primer and a J-beta primer mix. TCRdb processed the 5' RACE reads anew with MiXCR; each CDR3 protein has one entry. This repertoire shows 800,000 to 950,000 distinct CDR3 sequences, just under 30% found once; its top ten account for about 9.4%. This sample was shared with a second study, whose subject was T cells of mothers and their children.

Sequenced sample: blood. The receptors were sampled from a woman aged 40 to 50 in good health.

J is TRBJ2-1 and V is TRBV7-2; D gene uncertain. Per germline, CDR1 SGHTA and CDR2 FQGNSA. Trimming removed 2 bases from V and 8 bases from J, with 4 bases in between. The CDR3 covers 11 residues. CDR3 sequence reads: CASSLFDEQFF. The CDR3 bases are TGTGCCAGCAGCTTATTTGATGAGCAGTTCTTC.

CDR3 in DNA: TGTGCCAGCAGTGAGGGCCCCTCGAGCTATGGCTACACCTTC. It codes for CASSEGPSSYGYTF. The V gene is TRBV6-4, the J gene TRBJ1-2; D ambiguous. This CDR3 has 14 residues. Deletions cut 3 bases from V and 4 bases from J, with 12 bases between. The V gene's germline CDR1 is MRHNA and CDR2 SNTAGT.

The V gene is TRBV12-3 or TRBV12-4, the J gene TRBJ1-1; D is ambiguous. This CDR3 region has 12 residues. V was pared by 5 bases and J by 6 bases, with 10 bases between. The CDR3, as DNA: TGTGCCAGCAGTCCCCGGAGGGCTGAAGCTTTCTTT. Residues: CASSPRRAEAFF.

This clonotype turned up a few times. The V and J genes are TRBV28 and TRBJ2-1, with D tentatively TRBD1 (6 bases). Trimming stripped 2 bases from V and 0 bases from J, with 14 bases between. This CDR3 spans 17 amino acids. Germline V gene data show CDR1 as MDHEN and CDR2 as SYDVKM. CDR3 DNA: TGTGCCAGCAGTTTAGTGATAGGCAGGGGCTCCTACAATGAGCAGTTCTTC. This gives the protein CASSLVIGRGSYNEQFF.

This sequence joins TRBV5-1 and TRBJ2-5, with 12 bases fitting TRBD1. V lost 5 bases and J lost 5; bases outside the gene matches: 7. This CDR3 has 15 amino acids. Looked up from germline, CDR1 is SGHRS and CDR2 is YFSETQ. CDR3 nucleotides: TGCGCCAGCAGACTGGGGACAGGGGGCCGGGAGACCCAGTACTTC. It encodes CASRLGTGGRETQYF.

This chain links TRBV4-3 with TRBJ2-2, with D possibly matching TRBD2 (6 bases). Germline V gives CDR1 LGHNA, CDR2 YSLEER. V lost 3 bases and J 6 bases, leaving 17 bases between the germline ends. The CDR3 covers 16 residues. The DNA for the CDR3 is TGCGCCAGCAGCCAGGACGGGACTGCCGCAGCCGGGGAGCTGTTTTTT. It yields the protein CASSQDGTAAAGELFF.

V usage is TRBV12-3 or TRBV12-4 and J usage is TRBJ1-4; D is ambiguous. The CDR3 is 15 residues long. The V end was cut by 5 bases, the J end by 7 bases, with 17 bases between. CDR3 in amino acids: CASSPLIRSGEKLFF. The DNA for the CDR3 is TGTGCCAGCAGTCCTCTAATCCGCTCTGGTGAAAAACTGTTTTTT.

This clonotype was detected a few times. This chain connects TRBV7-2 to TRBJ2-1; 8 nucleotides align to TRBD2. Looked up from germline, CDR1 is SGHTA and CDR2 is FQGNSA. Germline trimming cut 0 bases from V and 9 bases from J; bases unmatched to any gene: 10. The CDR3 has 16 amino acids. CDR3 bases: TGTGCCAGCAGCTTAGCGGCCCGGGGGGGGTCCGGTGAGCAGTTCTTC. Its translation: CASSLAARGGSGEQFF. Supplemented by reference TRBV7-2 and TRBJ2-1, the full variable domain reads GAGVSQSPSNKVTEKGKDVELRCDPISGHTALYWYRQSLGQGLEFLIYFQGNSAPDKSGLPSDRFSAERTGGSVSTLTIQRTQQEDSAVYLCASSLAARGGSGEQFFGPGTRLTVL.

This clonotype was observed a handful of times. The V call is TRBV14, the J call TRBJ2-3; possibly TRBD2 for D (6 bases). The CDR3 runs 15 residues. Germline CDR1 and CDR2: SGHDN and FVKESK. Trimming left V 1 base short and J 5 bases short, with 13 bases between. CDR3 sequence (DNA): TGTGCCAGCAGCCAAGCCGGCAGGGAGGAAGATACGCAGTATTTT. As protein: CASSQAGREEDTQYF. Drawing the rest from reference TRBV14 and TRBJ2-3, the complete variable domain is EAGVTQFPSHSVIEKGQTVTLRCDPISGHDNLYWYRRVMGKEIKFLLHFVKESKQDESGMPNNRFLAERTGGTYSTLKVQPAELEDSGVYFCASSQAGREEDTQYFGPGTRLTVL.

In its sample, this clonotype was seen many times. The J gene is TRBJ2-4, the V gene TRBV7-2; TRBD2 aligns across 7 bases. The CDR3 loop spans 14 amino acids. After removal of 0 bases from V and 8 bases from J, the junction contained 4 bases not matched to a gene. CDR1 and CDR2 from the germline V gene are SGHTA and FQGNSA. CDR3 loop: CASSLARGRDIQYF. CDR3 nucleotide sequence: TGTGCCAGCAGCTTAGCGAGAGGGAGGGACATTCAGTACTTC.

This clonotype was seen only once. Since a much larger clone is just one base distant, this may be a read error. This chain links TRBV24-1 with TRBJ2-5; no firm D call. Germline CDR1 KGHDR, CDR2 SFDVKD. The CDR3 contains 15 residues. The CDR3 DNA reads TGTGCCACCGGTGATTCTGGGCAGGCCCAAGAGACCCAGTACTTC. Translating it yields CATGDSGQAQETQYF.

J is TRBJ2-5 and V is TRBV28; D is unresolved. Germline CDR1 reads MDHEN; CDR2 reads SYDVKM. Trimming stripped 3 bases from V and 2 bases from J, with 16 bases between. The CDR3 is made up of 16 amino acids. This chain's CDR3 is CASSFTRLAQQETQYF. As DNA, the CDR3 is TGTGCCAGCAGTTTTACCCGACTGGCGCAACAAGAGACCCAGTACTTC.

This clonotype was seen more than once but under ten times. V and J are TRBV5-1 and TRBJ2-3; tentatively, D is TRBD1 (5 bases). Germline V gene data show CDR1 as SGHRS and CDR2 as YFSETQ. Trimming took off 0 bases at V and 1 base at J, with 12 bases between the two ends. The CDR3 length is 16 residues. The CDR3 is CASSLGTPTRTDTQYF. The CDR3 coding sequence is TGCGCCAGCAGCTTGGGGACACCAACCCGCACAGATACGCAGTATTTT. Full variable domain (outside the CDR3, taken from reference TRBV5-1 and TRBJ2-3): KAGVTQTPRYLIKTRGQQVTLSCSPISGHRSVSWYQQTPGQGLQFLFEYFSETQRNKGNFPGRFSGRQFSNSRSEMNVSTLELGDSALYLCASSLGTPTRTDTQYFGPGTRLTVL.

V is TRBV4-1 and J is TRBJ2-2; D possibly matches TRBD1 or TRBD2 (5 bases each). Germline CDR1 reads MGHRA; CDR2 reads YSYEKL. CDR3 length: 17 amino acids. V was trimmed by 0 bases and J by 6 bases, leaving 17 bases between them. Written as DNA, the CDR3 is TGCGCCAGCAGCCAAGATGGGGACGGCGTCCTCCCCGGGGAGCTGTTTTTT. Translation: CASSQDGDGVLPGELFF.

This clonotype has a handful of counts. The rearrangement joins TRBV27 to TRBJ2-5; D is uncertain. Germline CDR1 reads MNHEY; CDR2 reads SMNVEV (reference sequence). V was shortened by 1 base and J by 5 bases, with 11 bases between the two germline ends. The CDR3 totals 14 residues. This chain's CDR3 is CASSLYVGFETQYF. CDR3 nucleotides: TGTGCCAGCAGTTTATATGTGGGGTTCGAGACCCAGTACTTC.

This clonotype occurred a few times. The CDR3 reads CASSRETFYEQYF. CDR3 coding DNA: TGTGCCAGCAGCCGGGAGACCTTCTACGAGCAGTACTTC. The chain has TRBV25-1 and TRBJ2-4, with D perhaps matching TRBD2 (6 bases). The end of the DNA is better explained by TRBJ2-7, so the J call may be wrong. The CDR3 has 13 amino acids. CDR1 and CDR2 (germline): MGHDK, SYGVNS.

In its sample, this clonotype was seen a few times. This chain links TRBV12-3 or TRBV12-4 with TRBJ2-1; TRBD2 aligns across 11 bases. The CDR3 totals 16 residues. V shed 5 bases and J 5 bases; nucleotides not matched to a gene: 8. CDR3 protein: CASSASGGPDHNEQFF. The CDR3 DNA is TGTGCCAGCAGTGCTAGCGGGGGGCCGGACCACAATGAGCAGTTCTTC.

As concerns this clonotype: Mismatch with germline at one junction end may stem from a read error. The genes are TRBV18 and TRBJ2-1; D not resolved. Germline CDR1 reads KGHSH; CDR2 reads LQKENI. There are 16 residues in the CDR3. The CDR3, as DNA: TGTGCCAGCTCCCCGCTTCAGCAAAGCTCCTACAATGAGCGGTTCTTC. Translated: CASSPLQQSSYNERFF.